These T cell receptor beta chains were read from a single sample in a study of blood T cell repertoires in COVID-19. Sequencing used immunoSEQ multiplex PCR; TCRdb keeps in-frame clones, though not all of them. The table records some 58,000 clones, about 87% of them present only once. Input material: peripheral blood. These receptors came from a human donor in a cohort sampled during active COVID-19. The CDR3 runs from the conserved cysteine through the conserved F or W.

V,CDR3
TRBV19,CASSIWEDMNTEAFF
TRBV9,CASSGLAGGRETQYF
TRBV5-4,CASSPLAGGQNGELFF
TRBV12-3/TRBV12-4,CASTKVLTASQYF
TRBV11-1,CASSFQGRSSPLHF
TRBV15,CATSREVSGTNEKLFF
TRBV5-5,CASSPSGDPYNEQFF
TRBV18,CASSATGQGAGPYGYTF
TRBV19,CASRGQGMSSYEQYF
TRBV5-6,CASSPRTAGGAGGYTF
TRBV5-4,CASSLQGAFAGELFF
TRBV20-1,CSARLAYEQYF
TRBV4-2,CASSQPDSPGYGYTF
TRBV2,CASSEALGGYEAFF
TRBV29-1,CSVVQGSYEQYF
TRBV7-3,CASSLRGASLSGRGAYYNEQFF
TRBV3-1/TRBV3-2,CASSQAGLAANEQFF
TRBV3-1/TRBV3-2,CASSQVSRGSGNTIYF
TRBV5-4,CASSRTANYGYTF
TRBV4-2,CASSQSLTGSSNQPQHF
TRBV7-9,CASSSNTDTQYF
TRBV30,CAWMARGTNTGELFF
TRBV11-3,CASSPSGGYEQYF
TRBV7-3,CASSFGQTTGELFF
TRBV2,CASSYTGQGNNEQFF
TRBV30,CAQDVASASYEQYF
TRBV3-1/TRBV3-2,CASSRLSATNEKLFF
TRBV5-1,CASSLVASGSSYNEQFF
TRBV30,CARTTDSNTEAFF
TRBV2,CASSNLAGDSSYEQYF
TRBV5-5,CASSPGTGISVAGANVLTF
TRBV23-1,CASRNHRGNQPQHF
TRBV6-1,CASSGPRGTGLPEAFF
TRBV5-1,CASSLLTPGTGELFF
TRBV18,CASSPRQGSSYEQYF
TRBV7-2,CASSMDRGGTFF
TRBV18,CASSARTGGVNEQFF
TRBV15,CATSSGLAATDTQYF
TRBV27,CASSLRASHRSGANVLTF